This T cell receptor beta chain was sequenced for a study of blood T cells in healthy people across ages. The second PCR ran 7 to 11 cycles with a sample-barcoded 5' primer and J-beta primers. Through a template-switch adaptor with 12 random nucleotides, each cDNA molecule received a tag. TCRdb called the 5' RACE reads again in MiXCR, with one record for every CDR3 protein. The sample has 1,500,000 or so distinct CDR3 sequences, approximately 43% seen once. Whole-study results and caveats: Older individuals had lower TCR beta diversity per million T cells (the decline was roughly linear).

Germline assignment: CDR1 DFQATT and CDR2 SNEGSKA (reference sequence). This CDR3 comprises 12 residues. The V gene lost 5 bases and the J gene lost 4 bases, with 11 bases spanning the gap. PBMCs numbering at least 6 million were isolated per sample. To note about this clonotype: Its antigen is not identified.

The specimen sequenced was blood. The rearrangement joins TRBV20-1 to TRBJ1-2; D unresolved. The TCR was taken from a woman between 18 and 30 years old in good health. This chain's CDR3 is CSAVTLAYGYTF. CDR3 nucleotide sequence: TGCAGTGCTGTCACCCTGGCCTATGGCTACACCTTC.